This T cell receptor (beta chain) emerged from a study of CD8 T cells in Susac syndrome (dated by TCRdb to about 2019). For context, the study as a whole: Whether CD8+ T cell activation and differentiation in Susac syndrome was antigen driven was tested using repertoire sequencing. The study at large found these results: The number of individuals in the TCR sequencing and HLA analysis was acknowledged as relatively small.

V lost 1 base and J lost 0 bases, and the count of bases not matched to a germline gene is 6. The CDR3 has 17 amino acids, counting the end cysteine and phenylalanine. The retained sequence is limited to the CDR3, 51 bases, with the frame set at the first base. High-throughput TCR beta sequencing profiled peripheral blood CD8+ and CD4+ T cells from healthy donors, Susac syndrome patients and multiple sclerosis patients. Healthy donors were included as age- and sex-matched controls. CD8+ TEMRA cells were enriched by FACS, while bulk CD8+ and CD4+ T cells were purified by magnetic negative isolation. Blood was drawn into EDTA tubes, processed within 24 hours, and PBMCs were isolated by density gradient centrifugation. PBMCs intended for TCR sequencing were cryopreserved in liquid nitrogen and were subsequently thawed in a 37 degrees C water bath. A purity of at least 90% was achieved for sorted or isolated CD4+, CD8+ and CD8+ TEMRA cells.

RNA was extracted using the RNeasy kit, and roughly 0.5 to 1 ug of the RNA was reverse transcribed with random hexamers. The immunoSEQ multiplex PCR assay, which covers 54 Vbeta and 13 Jbeta segments, was used to amplify TCR beta CDR3 regions. PCR amplification bias was corrected using a synthetic template baseline for primer optimization and computational correction. On the authors' methods: Reads were annotated to V, D and J genes according to IMGT and were analyzed with immunoSEQ Analyzer, with only productive sequences retained. Clonality was computed as one minus Shannon entropy normalized by log2 of the number of productive unique sequences. For each patient and control, public and private clones were evaluated among the 100 most prevalent clones. A clone was defined as Susac-specific if it was absent from the healthy and MS cohorts, from 1052 published viral clones and from other ImmuneACCESS disease sequences. TCRdb reworked the public reads: Q25 trimming with fastp, MiXCR clone assembly, productive beta chains retained. Entries that share a CDR3 protein sequence are merged under the most common genes and DNA. TCRdb, not the authors, supplied the V and J calls. For this sample there are approximately 100,000 distinct CDR3 sequences; approximately 91% appear just once. The ten largest clones take up about 0.14% of the sample.

Only one count was recorded for this clonotype. The clone's antigen remains unknown. Base qualities are not at hand, and no much larger clone is one base apart. Resting on one read, the evidence is weak. The TCR was taken from a human donor in good health. The rearranged chain carries TRBV12-3 or TRBV12-4 and TRBJ1-5, and TRBD1 aligns with 7 junction nucleotides. Sequenced: CD4+ T cells from PBMCs. CDR3 region: CASSLGLGTDSNQPQHF. DNA sequence: TGTGCCAGCAGTTTAGGCCTCGGGACAGATAGCAATCAGCCCCAGCATTTT.